The clone carrying this T cell receptor beta chain was seen at least ten times. This CDR3 has 16 amino acids. V was trimmed by 0 bases and J by 1 base, leaving 11 bases between them. The authors gated naive CD8 T cells as CD8+CD4-CCR7+CD45RA+ for sorting. These data belong to a study of molecular identifiers for immune sequencing clone quantification. Each CDR3 protein is one row after TCRdb ran MiXCR on the PCR reads. This table holds 400,000 to 600,000 distinct CDR3 sequences, 20% to 25% found once. The clonotype comes from a human donor in good health. Some libraries in this study had Jurkat cell RNA spiked in. The chain employs TRBV23-1 and TRBJ2-3; the D gene is possibly TRBD2 (7 bases). TRBV23-1 is annotated as an ORF whose role is uncertain. Sequenced input: naive CD8+ T cells from blood, with Jurkat cell RNA spiked in. Documented subset: FACS-sorted CD8+CD4-CCR7+CD45RA+ naive T cells. The chain's CDR3 is CASSQSGGGGTDTQYF. The CDR3 DNA reads TGCGCCAGCAGTCAATCGGGAGGGGGAGGCACAGATACGCAGTATTTT.